The subject of this entry is one TCR beta chain. This clone came up once. This clone's antigen is unknown. There are no base qualities to consult, and no much larger clone falls within one base. The donors were healthy, HIV-negative adults who had no recently reported acute infections or vaccinations. Every donor was a Caucasian adult residing in Nashville, Tennessee, USA. CD4+ T cells were enriched by magnetic negative selection, after which naive cells were positively selected on CD45RA and the negative fraction was taken as the memory subset. Blood was collected by leukapheresis, and PBMCs were isolated by Ficoll-Histopaque density gradient centrifugation and then cryopreserved in liquid nitrogen vapor phase. Purity and quantity of every magnetically sorted T cell population were checked by analytical flow cytometry. From each sorted fraction, genomic DNA was isolated and quantified by UV absorbance on a Nanodrop 2000c.

CDR1 SNHLY and CDR2 FYNNEI were looked up in the germline V gene. The CDR3 numbers 13 residues from cysteine through phenylalanine. Only the CDR3 DNA is retained, 39 bases long and in frame from the first base. Between the V and J ends, shortened by 2 bases and 4 bases respectively, the junction contains 6 bases. Using the deep immunoSEQ assay, multiplex PCR amplified TCR CDR3 regions from genomic DNA. Extracted genomic DNA from each cell subset was spread evenly across all wells of several immunoSEQ 96-well plates, with each plate serving as a replicate. For sorted subsets, roughly 200 ng of genomic DNA, equivalent to 30,000 or so T cell genomes, went into each replicate PCR. Purified libraries were measured with a Qubit 3.0 fluorometer, size-checked on a Bioanalyzer 2100, and measured again with the KAPA Library Quantification kit. Every immunoSEQ 96-well plate was sequenced on a separate single-read 150-cycle Illumina NextSeq 550 flow cell. Per the source publication's procedure: Because the immunoSEQ output held only junctional sequences and lacked quality scores, the filtering could not match the filtering applied to full-length reads. To assign V/J genes and CDR3, sequences were annotated using PyIR, a Python wrapper for IgBLAST v1.9, with IMGT germline references. Any read was removed if the V/J assignment was weak (E-value above 1e-6), the CDR3 was missing, or the read contained stop codons, out-of-frame junctions, or ambiguous translated residues. V3J clonotypes were defined as sequences sharing the same inferred V gene, J gene, and CDR3 amino acid sequence. To compute the percentage overlap between repertoires, the number of shared unique clonotypes was divided by the size of the smaller repertoire. Richness of each repertoire was evaluated using RTK rarefaction, the Chao1 estimator, and Recon v2.1 estimates of unobserved clonotypes. For all TCRbeta clonotypes obtained by the gDNA method from a handful of donors, generation probabilities were computed with OLGA. In its TCRdb copy, this immuneACCESS table keeps in-frame sequences only and misses some clones. Where compared with another copy, unresolved V genes explain less than half of these, and the others have no known cause. For V, J and clone size, that table is used; D and trimming come from the DNA. Across this sample there are some 2,500,000 clones, with 80% to 95% seen only once. The ten most abundant clones make up around 0.38% of the sample.

This specimen comes from a study of shared clonotypes between healthy human individuals (TCRdb year 2020). At the level of the whole study: Two women and a few men aged 18 to 49 years were included in the cohort. For each donor, CD4 naive and CD4 memory were each run on three plates, CD8 naive on two plates, and CD8 memory on one plate. The study deeply sequenced blood TCR repertoires of about 5 healthy adults to estimate repertoire size and the extent of clonotype sharing between individuals. Different laboratories and diverse techniques were used to prepare libraries and sequence TCR repertoires, to increase sequencing depth and limit assay-specific biases. Per donor, leukapheresis produced somewhere between about 0.8 and 9 billion PBMCs.

Study-level results and caveats: Sampling was restricted to blood, and TCR repertoires in tissue are likely to differ from TCR repertoires in blood. Across four donors, around 5% of naive CD4, 3% to 4% of naive CD8, 2.3% of memory CD4, and approximately 0.4% of memory CD8 clonotypes were shared. Pairwise subsampling led to the expectation that sequencing depth would affect the degree of clonotype sharing among donors. The genetic and exposure-history diversity represented was limited by the small number of donors. Rarefaction of sorted-subset datasets indicated incomplete sequencing despite the large sequencing depth. Naive subsets generally had larger estimated clonotype richness than memory subsets did. Compared with non-shared clonotypes, the clonotypes found in all four sorted-subset donors had higher generation probabilities.

This clonotype was obtained from a young man in good health. Some clones in this sample may be carry-over from other donors' samples. The rearrangement combines TRBV2 with TRBJ2-1; the D gene identity is not certain. Specimen: naive CD4+ T cells from PBMCs. In the paper's terms, the cell subset or site label means: CD45RA+ positively selected. The CDR3 reads as follows: CASSEMAYNEQFF. In nucleotides, the sequence is TGTGCCAGCAGTGAAATGGCGTACAATGAGCAGTTCTTC.